This T cell receptor beta chain was profiled in a study of cytomegalovirus exposure and HLA in healthy donors (dated by TCRdb to 2016 to 2017). Background for the entire study: An earlier analysis of more than 550 of the donors reported 250 to 350 Gb of sequence data and around 120 million unique TCR beta sequences obtained from about 200 million T cells. An early release that covered some 640 HLA-typed donors contained approximately 320 gigabases of sequencing data and some 87 million unique TCR sequences. The genetic ancestry cluster associated with self-reported Caucasian donors included about four fifths of the 398 genotyped donors. The study aimed to test whether cataloging public T cell receptors could reveal signatures of past pathogen exposure. Using immunosequencing, the study profiled T cell repertoires from approximately 700 subjects and related those repertoires to cytomegalovirus serostatus. Along with the roughly 700-subject first cohort, a separate validation cohort of over a hundred different subjects was used. High-throughput TCR immunosequencing, statistical association of individual TCRs with disease status, and machine learning were combined to predict cytomegalovirus infection status. In a later analysis, previously published TCR beta repertoires from more than 500 donors were re-analyzed and high-resolution HLA genotyping was added so that TCR occurrence patterns could be studied. In the later analysis, no new phenotypic data were used to find candidate immune exposures; instead, reliance was placed on TCR beta sequences and their occurrence across donors. An earlier analysis of roughly 600 of the donors used high-throughput TCR beta sequencing to judge whether each TCR beta V gene segment behaved as functional or pseudogenic. Donor age, sex, ethnicity and CMV serostatus were collected together with the repertoire data. In a later genetic analysis, genome-wide SNP genotypes for about three fifths of the roughly 670 donors were used, and that subset was treated as a discovery cohort. Every discovery cohort repertoire had been produced on one sequencing platform. HLA typing included class I and class II loci at four-digit resolution. Typing coverage varied by locus: roughly 620-640 donors for A, B, C, DRB1 and DQB1; more than 500 for DQA1; 606 for DPA1; fewer than 480 for DPB1. Because of strong linkage in the cohort, roughly five DR-DQ haplotypes were treated as single units for association and clustering. Among about 400 genotyped donors of the cohort, an average of roughly 230,000 unique TCR beta nucleotide sequences was sequenced per donor, of which roughly 17% were non-productive.

In total, approximately 700 healthy bone marrow donors made up the cohort. Cohort members were all nominally healthy when sampled, although unrecorded immune exposures were likely present. The donor tested CMV seronegative, placing the donor among the 352 seronegative members of the cohort. Every donor gave a peripheral blood sample, and the peripheral blood mononuclear cells from that sample were used for TCR beta sequencing. Genomic DNA extraction from the blood cell samples was performed with the Qiagen DNeasy Blood Extraction Kit. In regard to this clone: Its specific antigen is unknown. Base qualities were left out, and no much larger clone turns up one base away.

What the research found in general, with its limitations: Specific HLA alleles were associated with 15,000 to 20,000 TCR beta sequences at a false discovery rate of 0.05 in a later analysis. The authors suggested that the approach could potentially be generalized to other disease states and immunological phenotypes. In a later analysis, HLA-associated TCR beta chains were found to be more clonally expanded and to have lower generation probabilities than equally common non-associated chains. Several of the top co-occurrence clusters appeared to be linked to parvovirus B19, influenza, CMV and Epstein-Barr virus, according to a later analysis. Because counts were too low, roughly 18 rarely observed V segments, including chromosome 9 orphons, were left out of the earlier analysis of some 640 of the donors. In the study, about 150 TCR beta chains were listed as associated with cytomegalovirus. The presence/absence analyses assumed that sequencing depth was roughly uniform across donors, and that assumption may not be true. A cluster of highly shared sequence variants was judged likely to be a technical artifact of the sequencing pipeline. HLA typing was unavailable for some donors at each locus, so association tests used only the typed subset. When HLA alleles, especially DR and DQ, strongly co-occurred, attributing TCR associations to individual alleles was difficult. V-gene and J-gene trimming of TCR beta chains was associated with a missense DCLRE1C variant in a later genetic analysis, and the association was replicated in an independent cohort. According to a later analysis, most CMV-associated TCR beta chains appeared to be HLA-restricted, and the HLA associations seemed to be driven largely by CMV exposure. In an earlier analysis of around 500 of the donors, most TCR beta V segments appeared in productive rearrangements about 87% or about 30% of the time, broadly matching IMGT annotations. For the cohort, immune exposure information was limited to CMV serostatus. Some IMGT-functional V segments, including TRBV6-2 and TRBV6-3, could not be told apart with the 87-base-pair reads, so those segments were excluded. In a later genetic analysis, fewer N-insertions in productive TCRs were reported among donors in an Asian-associated ancestry cluster than the approximately 710-donor mean. In a later analysis, the rate of TCR association differed among HLA loci, with DRB1 alleles having the most associated TCRs and HLA-C alleles having the fewest. While some public TCRs were present in many individuals, most TCR sequences turned up only very rarely across donors. Correlated functional status among segregating V segments might be attributable to linkage disequilibrium, but an unknown experimental factor could not be ruled out. Cytomegalovirus status was reported to be diagnosed by the classifier with high specificity and sensitivity in both the original and validation cohorts. A further reported finding was that TCR beta sequences accurately predicted the HLA-A and HLA-B alleles for most subjects in the first cohort. Only TCR beta chains were sequenced in this cohort, and the absence of alpha or paired-chain data limited detectable features. In vitro tests confirmed that three of the cytomegalovirus-associated TCR beta chains recognize cytomegalovirus antigens.

To prepare the library, the immunoSEQ multiplex PCR assay was applied. A mixture of 60 forward primers for TCR Vbeta segments and 13 reverse primers for TCR Jbeta segments was used in the multiplex PCR. The CDR3 region of rearranged TCR beta genes was amplified from genomic DNA by a multiplex PCR assay. On the Illumina HiSeq System, the amplified TCR beta libraries were sequenced as 87-base-pair reads. For the original study's pipeline: In a later analysis, roughly 80 million unique TCR beta chains were counted across the approximately 670 repertoires, and roughly 11 million of these chains were shared by at least two donors. A nearest-neighbor algorithm error-corrected the raw reads and collapsed the reads into unique sequences, merging closely related sequences to remove PCR and sequencing errors. V, D and J gene segments were assigned by aligning CDR3 sequences to IMGT reference sequences. For a sequence to be retained, a match of at least six nucleotides was required to both a V gene segment and a J gene segment. Rearrangements were called productive when the CDR3 lacked stop codons and stayed in frame with V and J; all others were non-productive. CDR3 was defined according to IMGT convention as the region running from the second conserved V-encoded cysteine to the conserved J-encoded phenylalanine. The earlier analysis of 500 to 600 of the donors excluded sequences that lacked an unambiguous match to a single V gene segment. In an earlier analysis of around 600 of the donors, V segments were called functional above 56.7% productive rearrangements and were called segregating when the between-donor standard deviation exceeded 5%. To diagnose cytomegalovirus status from the catalog of TCR beta chain sequences, a statistical classification framework was built. V and J gene assignment, in a later analysis, came from comparing TCR nucleotide sequences with IMGT/GENE-DB human TR gene sequences. The TCRdist pipeline was used in a later analysis to assign CDR3 sequences and most-parsimonious VDJ recombination scenarios. A later analysis defined each TCR beta chain by its CDR3 amino acid sequence plus V-gene family, and excluded reads lacking a unique V-gene family. As a way to deal with suspected cross-contamination and a sequencing artifact, a later analysis dropped 450 to 700 nucleotide sequences that were highly shared and had low generation probability. A later analysis calculated a clonal expansion index for each public chain from normalized within-repertoire ranks of inferred template counts. In a later analysis, generation probabilities were computed using a VDJ recombination model fitted to out-of-frame rearrangements, and the results were checked against IGoR. A later analysis scored TCR-TCR, TCR-HLA and TCR-CMV co-occurrence with hypergeometric tests, applying a repertoire-size bias correction to TCR pairs. A later analysis estimated false discovery rates by permuting HLA or CMV assignments 20 times. A later analysis grouped co-occurring TCRs with DBSCAN, adding TCRdist sequence similarity when clustering within HLA-allele-positive subsets. For co-occurrence clustering, repertoires with fewer than 30,000 or more than 120,000 public chains were excluded, along with 5 or 6 repertoires with anomalous nucleotide sharing. Drawn from immuneACCESS, this table holds only the in-frame rearrangements with V and J called that TCRdb kept. Clones are partly lost; checked studies trace under half to an unresolved V gene and leave the rest unexplained. D and trimming were read from the DNA, whereas the V and J calls and clone size are those reported in that table. In this sample the table shows roughly 140,000 clones, around 80% of which occur a single time. Approximately 2% of the sample is in the top ten clones.

The CDR3 sequence holds 12 residues, the cysteine and phenylalanine included. Just CDR3 DNA is preserved here, 36 bases in frame from base 1. The germline V gene sets CDR1 to SGHDT and CDR2 to YYEEEE. V loses 4 bases of germline sequence and J loses 5 bases, and the interval between the two ends is 9 bases. The sequence was collected from a man in his thirties or forties in good health and CMV-seronegative. Sequencing was performed on PBMCs. The chain is assembled from TRBV5-6 and TRBJ1-2, and perhaps TRBD1 as D gene, on 5 matching bases. The CDR3: CASSPDKYGYTF. In nucleotides, the sequence is TGTGCCAGCAGCCCGGACAAGTATGGCTACACCTTC.